The sequence of this T cell receptor (beta chain) was determined in a study of blood T cell repertoires in COVID-19. As processed by the authors: Reference gene primers were amplified, and this amplification served to estimate nucleated cell counts. Using immunoSEQ multiplex PCR, the repertoire was profiled, and TCRdb retains in-frame clones only, with some absent. D and trimming were read from the DNA, whereas the V and J calls and clone size are those reported in that table. The sample has roughly 250,000 clones; 65% to 85% are singletons. There are 14 residues in the CDR3. In germline, CDR1 is ENHRY, CDR2 SYGVKD. Deletions cut 4 bases from V and 7 bases from J, with 11 bases between.

The V gene is TRBV10-3, the J gene TRBJ1-6; no clear D. The sequencing input was peripheral blood. This receptor was taken from a man between 45 and 60 years old with active or convalescent COVID-19. CDR3 coding DNA: TGTGCCATCAGTGGGGCAGGTGGGAATTCACCCCTCCACTTT. Translation gives CAISGAGGNSPLHF.